Shown below are 32 T cell receptor beta chains from a single sample sequenced in a study of cytomegalovirus exposure and HLA in healthy donors (dated by TCRdb to about 2017). Library prep was done by the immunoSEQ multiplex PCR assay. For the multiplex PCR, a mixture combining 60 forward primers for TCR Vbeta segments and 13 reverse primers for TCR Jbeta segments was used. Not all clones reach the TCRdb copy of this immuneACCESS table, which keeps in-frame sequences only. Checked studies attribute under half of the gap to unresolved V genes and leave the rest unexplained. The table for this sample lists 100,000 to 150,000 clones; about two thirds of them were counted only once. 3% to 4.5% of the sample comes from the top ten. Material: PBMCs. Source of these receptors: a man aged 25-45 years in good health and CMV-seronegative.

This chain links TRBV9 with TRBJ1-6; unclear D gene. V lost 2 bases and J lost 5, with 5 bases in between. The CDR3 is 13 amino acids. The germline gives CDR1 SGDLS, CDR2 YYNGEE. The CDR3 nucleotides read TGTGCCAGCAGCGTCGGGGATAATTCACCCCTCCACTTT. Protein sequence: CASSVGDNSPLHF.

The chain uses TRBV7-9 and TRBJ2-2, with 8 bases that match TRBD2. CDR1 and CDR2 from the germline V gene are SEHNR and FQNEAQ (reference sequence). This CDR3 region has 18 residues. V dropped 4 bases and J dropped 0; count of bases not matched to a gene: 10. The CDR3 sequence is CASSSPGLGTSNTGELFF. CDR3 sequence (DNA): TGTGCCAGCAGCTCACCGGGACTAGGAACTTCGAACACCGGGGAGCTGTTTTTT.

The gene calls are TRBV5-1 and TRBJ1-5, with TRBD1 matching 9 bases. Germline V gene sequence: CDR1 SGHRS, CDR2 YFSETQ. V gave up 3 bases and J gave up 1 base; unmatched junction bases: 2. This CDR3 is 15 amino acids long. For the CDR3, the DNA is TGCGCCAGCAGCTGGACAGGGGAAAGCAATCAGCCCCAGCATTTT. This codes for CASSWTGESNQPQHF.

The rearrangement uses TRBV18 and TRBJ1-5; D is ambiguous. Trimming took 2 bases from V and 4 from J, leaving 12 bases between them. The CDR3 loop spans 15 amino acids. Germline assignment: CDR1 KGHSH and CDR2 LQKENI. The CDR3: CASSPTRTSNQPQHF. CDR3 bases: TGTGCCAGCTCACCAACCAGGACTAGTAATCAGCCCCAGCATTTT.

The chain has TRBV2 and TRBJ1-2, with TRBD1 identical over 9 bases. This CDR3 comprises 16 residues. The ends lost 3 bases at V and 7 bases at J; junction bases unmatched: 12. CDR1 is SNHLY, CDR2 FYNNEI, per germline. CDR3: CASSDPWTGESGGYTF. CDR3 DNA sequence: TGTGCCAGCAGTGATCCCTGGACAGGGGAGTCGGGTGGCTACACCTTC.

This clone has a single count. In nucleotides, the CDR3 is TGTGCCAGCAGTGAGGGACACTATAATTCACCCCTCCACTTT. Translated: CASSEGHYNSPLHF. V gene TRBV6-1 combines with J gene TRBJ1-6; the D gene is possibly TRBD1 (6 bases). V was shortened by 3 bases and J by 3 bases, with 6 bases between the two germline ends. CDR1 is MNHNS, CDR2 SASEGT, per germline. CDR3 length: 14 residues.

This chain links TRBV7-3 with TRBJ2-1, with 9 positions matching TRBD2. Trimming cost V 3 bases and J 8 bases; bases outside gene matches: 5. This CDR3 has 14 amino acids. The V gene's germline CDR1 is SGHTA and CDR2 FQGTGA. CDR3 sequence: CASSFSGGQDEQFF. The CDR3 nucleotides are TGTGCCAGCAGCTTCAGCGGGGGGCAGGATGAGCAGTTCTTC.

This clone was seen more than once but under ten times. The chain has TRBV7-9 and TRBJ2-7, with D tentatively TRBD1 (5 bases). CDR1 SEHNR and CDR2 FQNEAQ come from the germline V gene (reference sequence). Trimming took off 5 bases at V and 0 bases at J, with 11 bases between the two ends. The CDR3 is made up of 14 amino acids. The CDR3 loop reads CASSPRQSSYEQYF. Here the CDR3 DNA reads TGTGCCAGCAGCCCGAGACAGAGCTCCTACGAGCAGTACTTC.

V and J are TRBV5-1 and TRBJ1-1; no clear D gene. This CDR3 region has 17 residues. Germline V gives CDR1 SGHRS, CDR2 YFSETQ. With 4 bases removed from V and 7 bases from J, the gap between germline ends came to 26 bases. CDR3 loop: CASSLRGPFTPNNEAFF. The CDR3 bases are TGCGCCAGCAGCCTCCGCGGTCCCTTTACCCCGAATAATGAAGCTTTCTTT.

The chain has TRBV5-1 and TRBJ2-3, with a possible D match to TRBD1 (6 bases). The CDR3 has 12 residues. The V gene lost 4 bases and the J gene lost 4 bases, with 7 bases spanning the gap. Looked up from germline, CDR1 is SGHRS and CDR2 is YFSETQ. CDR3 DNA: TGCGCCAGCAGCCGGACAGCAGATACGCAGTATTTT. Its protein is CASSRTADTQYF.

This clone occurred a few times. This chain uses TRBV5-5 with TRBJ1-1, with D possibly TRBD1 on 5 matching bases. Germline V gene data show CDR1 as SGHKS and CDR2 as YYEKEE (reference sequence). The V gene lost 6 bases and the J gene lost 4 bases, with 22 bases spanning the gap. CDR3 size: 16 residues. The CDR3 protein is CASISGGGTRVTEAFF. The CDR3, as DNA: TGTGCCAGCATCTCCGGCGGAGGGACCAGGGTCACTGAAGCTTTCTTT.

This sequence joins TRBV28 and TRBJ2-5; 14 bases are a match to TRBD2. With V trimmed by 1 base and J by 5 bases, 6 bases remained unmatched. The germline CDR1 and CDR2 sequences are MDHEN and SYDVKM. The CDR3 runs to 17 residues. As DNA, the CDR3 is TGTGCCAGCAGTTTATTAAGACTAGCGGGGGGGCAGGAGACCCAGTACTTC. Translation gives CASSLLRLAGGQETQYF.

The J gene is TRBJ1-1, the V gene TRBV5-4; D may be TRBD1 (6 bases). Germline loops: CDR1 SGHNT, CDR2 YYREEE (reference sequence). Trimming stripped 3 bases from V and 0 bases from J, with 12 bases between. CDR3 length equals 15 residues. In DNA form, the CDR3 reads TGTGCCAGCAGCTCAACAGGGACCATGAACACTGAAGCTTTCTTT. Residues: CASSSTGTMNTEAFF.

This clone was picked up a small number of times. CDR3 nucleotide sequence: TGTGCCACCGGGGGACAGGGGGCGGGAAATCAGCCCCAGCATTTT. It is translated as CATGGQGAGNQPQHF. The rearrangement uses TRBV19 and TRBJ1-5, with 12 positions matching TRBD1. The CDR3 sequence is 15 residues long. Looked up from germline, CDR1 is LNHDA and CDR2 is SQIVND (reference sequence). V lost 10 bases to trimming and J lost 4 bases; unmatched junction nucleotides: 8.

The V call is TRBV7-2, the J call TRBJ1-1; 7 bases line up with TRBD1. With V trimmed by 2 bases and J by 7 bases, 10 bases remained unmatched. Germline V CDR1 and CDR2: SGHTA, FQGNSA. This CDR3 is built from 15 residues. CDR3 amino acids: CASSLSGQRDDEAFF. CDR3 DNA sequence: TGTGCCAGCAGCTTATCGGGACAGAGGGACGATGAAGCTTTCTTT.

The chain links TRBV5-1 to TRBJ2-1; tentatively, D is TRBD1 (6 bases). This CDR3 comprises 15 residues. Germline CDR1 reads SGHRS; CDR2 reads YFSETQ. The V and J ends lost 0 bases and 5 bases respectively, with 12 bases between them. The CDR3: CASSLDAGVHNEQFF. The CDR3, as DNA: TGCGCCAGCAGCTTGGATGCAGGGGTCCACAATGAGCAGTTCTTC.

This clone appeared a single time. The CDR3 nucleotides are TGTGCCAGTAGTATACCAGGGGCTGGACCCCAGCATTTT. Its protein product is CASSIPGAGPQHF. This chain joins TRBV19 and TRBJ1-5; tentative D call: TRBD1 (6 bases). Germline V lookup: CDR1 LNHDA, CDR2 SQIVND (reference sequence). The CDR3 runs 13 residues. The V end was cut by 2 bases, the J end by 10 bases, with 12 bases between.

The chain couples TRBV5-5 to TRBJ1-3; D is uncertain. From germline, CDR1 is SGHKS and CDR2 YYEKEE (reference sequence). The V gene lost 3 bases and the J gene lost 2 bases, with 12 bases spanning the gap. The CDR3 has 15 amino acids. CDR3 sequence reads: CASSSPPRTGNTIYF. As DNA, the CDR3 is TGTGCCAGCAGCTCGCCCCCCAGGACTGGAAACACCATATATTTT.

This chain uses TRBV9 with TRBJ2-1; the match to TRBD2 covers 8 bases. Trimming took 3 bases from V and 4 from J; bases not matched to a gene: 6. The germline V gene encodes CDR1 SGDLS and CDR2 YYNGEE. The CDR3 is 15 amino acids. CDR3 in DNA: TGTGCCAGCAGCGCCGGGGGGGCTAATTACAATGAGCAGTTCTTC. It yields the protein CASSAGGANYNEQFF.

V gene TRBV20-1 combines with J gene TRBJ2-7, with D hard to call. CDR3 length: 11 residues. Germline V CDR1 and CDR2: DFQATT, SNEGSKA (reference sequence). V gave up 6 bases and J gave up 6 bases, with 12 bases separating them. The CDR3 nucleotides are TGCAGTGCGCAGAGGCGAATCGAGCAGTACTTC. This translates into CSAQRRIEQYF.

The chain employs TRBV19 and TRBJ1-1; possibly TRBD1 for D (5 bases). The length of the CDR3 is 13 residues. Germline V gives CDR1 LNHDA, CDR2 SQIVND (reference sequence). Trimming took 1 base from V and 7 from J, leaving 10 bases between them. The CDR3 here is CASSIVPGYEAFF. CDR3 nucleotides: TGTGCCAGTAGTATAGTACCAGGGTATGAAGCTTTCTTT.

The chain uses TRBV7-2 and TRBJ2-7; D is perhaps TRBD1 (7 bases). Deletions cut 3 bases from V and 2 bases from J, with 14 bases between. This CDR3 is built from 15 residues. CDR1 SGHTA and CDR2 FQGNSA come from the germline V gene. CDR3 bases: TGTGCCAGCAGCTTCGGAGGGACAGCGGCCTACGAGCAGTACTTC. This encodes CASSFGGTAAYEQYF.

The V and J genes are TRBV7-3 and TRBJ1-1; no firm D call. Trimming took 2 bases from V and 5 from J, leaving 9 bases between them. In germline, CDR1 is SGHTA, CDR2 FQGTGA. The CDR3 has 13 amino acids. CDR3 sequence: CASSLFERTEAFF. The CDR3 DNA sequence: TGTGCCAGCAGCTTATTTGAGAGGACTGAAGCTTTCTTT. The variable domain in full, completed from reference TRBV7-3 and TRBJ1-1, reads GAGVSQTPSNKVTEKGKYVELRCDPISGHTALYWYRQSLGQGPEFLIYFQGTGAADDSGLPNDRFFAVRPEGSVSTLKIQRTERGDSAVYLCASSLFERTEAFFGQGTRLTVV.

V and J are TRBV7-2 and TRBJ1-3; possible D gene TRBD1, 6 bases. This CDR3 contains 16 residues. V lost 5 bases and J lost 3, with 17 bases in between. Germline V CDR1 and CDR2: SGHTA, FQGNSA. DNA of the CDR3: TGTGCCAGCAGCCGCCCAGGGGTTTTAGGTGGAAACACCATATATTTT. Its translation: CASSRPGVLGGNTIYF.

This chain joins TRBV10-3 and TRBJ2-4; D perhaps matches TRBD1 (5 bases). V lost 3 bases and J 7 bases, leaving 7 bases between the germline ends. This CDR3 spans 12 amino acids. Germline V gene data show CDR1 as ENHRY and CDR2 as SYGVKD. In DNA form, the CDR3 reads TGTGCCATCAGTGAACCAGGGAACATTCAGTACTTC. It specifies CAISEPGNIQYF.

The CDR3 loop reads CASSLDPGEKLFF. In DNA form, the CDR3 reads TGTGCCAGCAGCTTAGATCCCGGTGAAAAACTGTTTTTT. The chain is built from TRBV11-2 and TRBJ1-4; D is undetermined. V was cut by 0 bases and J by 7 bases, with 6 bases left in between. The CDR3 is made up of 13 amino acids. The germline gives CDR1 SGHAT, CDR2 FQNNGV. Full variable domain (outside the CDR3, taken from reference TRBV11-2 and TRBJ1-4): EAGVAQSPRYKIIEKRQSVAFWCNPISGHATLYWYQQILGQGPKLLIQFQNNGVVDDSQLPKDRFSAERLKGVDSTLKIQPAKLEDSAVYLCASSLDPGEKLFFGSGTQLSVL.

The genes are TRBV19 and TRBJ2-1, with 8 bases lining up with TRBD1. Germline values: CDR1 LNHDA, CDR2 SQIVND (reference sequence). V was clipped by 4 bases and J by 3 bases; unmatched bases: 14. The CDR3 has 18 amino acids. CDR3 nucleotide sequence: TGTGCCAGTAGTACTGATTCGAGGACAGGGAAGGGCTACAATGAGCAGTTCTTC. Amino acids: CASSTDSRTGKGYNEQFF. Looking up the rest from reference TRBV19 and TRBJ2-1 gives the full variable domain: DGGITQSPKYLFRKEGQNVTLSCEQNLNHDAMYWYRQDPGQGLRLIYYSQIVNDFQKGDIAEGYSVSREKKESFPLTVTSAQKNPTAFYLCASSTDSRTGKGYNEQFFGPGTRLTVL.

The chain is built from TRBV7-9 and TRBJ2-5; D may be TRBD2 (6 bases). Per the germline V gene, CDR1 is SEHNR and CDR2 is FQNEAQ (reference sequence). The V and J ends lost 2 bases and 1 base respectively, with 11 bases between them. The CDR3 covers 15 residues. The CDR3 bases are TGTGCCAGCAGCTTAACGTCCGGGGGCCAAGAGACCCAGTACTTC. Residues: CASSLTSGGQETQYF.

The genes are TRBV19 and TRBJ2-5; possible D gene TRBD1, 7 bases. Per the germline V gene, CDR1 is LNHDA and CDR2 is SQIVND (reference sequence). The CDR3 has 16 residues. Trimming stripped 2 bases from V and 4 bases from J, with 17 bases between. The CDR3: CASSIRKSGGSETQYF. The CDR3 DNA reads TGTGCCAGTAGTATACGCAAGTCAGGGGGGTCAGAGACCCAGTACTTC.

The chain couples TRBV7-3 to TRBJ2-7; 11 bases are shared with TRBD2. V gave up 5 bases and J gave up 2 bases; unmatched junction bases: 5. CDR1 and CDR2 from the germline V gene are SGHTA and FQGTGA. CDR3 size: 15 residues. The CDR3 region has the DNA TGTGCCAGCAGCCTAGGTAGCGGGGGGGCCTACGAGCAGTACTTC. This gives the protein CASSLGSGGAYEQYF.

This clone has just one count. The chain has TRBV27 and TRBJ2-4; 11 positions agree with TRBD1. The CDR3 loop spans 17 amino acids. Trimming removed 0 bases from V and 2 bases from J; junction bases left unmatched: 3. Germline CDR1 reads MNHEY; CDR2 reads SMNVEV (reference sequence). This CDR3 is CASSLSGTGGSKNIQYF. The CDR3 DNA reads TGTGCCAGCAGTTTATCGGGGACAGGGGGATCCAAAAACATTCAGTACTTC.

In DNA, the CDR3 is TGCGCCAGCAGCCAAGACCCGACAGGGTTGTTAAGCTATGGCTACACCTTC. Translating it yields CASSQDPTGLLSYGYTF. The chain is built from TRBV4-3 and TRBJ1-2; 7 nucleotides align to TRBD1. Germline assignment: CDR1 LGHNA and CDR2 YSLEER. V lost 0 bases to trimming and J lost 4 bases; unmatched junction nucleotides: 11. This CDR3 has 17 residues.